Following are 14 T cell receptor beta chains from one sample sequenced in a study of blood T cell repertoires in COVID-19. Libraries were prepared by immunoSEQ multiplex PCR; TCRdb keeps only in-frame clonotypes and omits some of them. The sample yields 85,000 to 90,000 clones, roughly 82% seen once. Sequencing input: peripheral blood. The source of these receptors is a woman aged 80 or over with acute or convalescent COVID-19.

This rearrangement joins TRBV5-1 to TRBJ2-5; possible D gene TRBD2, 5 bases. Germline-derived CDR1 and CDR2 are SGHRS and YFSETQ. Between the trimmed V and J ends, which lost 0 bases and 2 bases, there was a span of 11 bases. This CDR3 is built from 15 residues. In DNA, the CDR3 is TGCGCCAGCAGCTTGGGGACGGGAAGTCAAGAGACCCAGTACTTC. It encodes CASSLGTGSQETQYF.

The genes are TRBV5-1 and TRBJ2-3; TRBD1 agrees at 7 bases. V lost 4 bases and J lost 6; bases outside the gene matches: 11. Germline values: CDR1 SGHRS, CDR2 YFSETQ. The CDR3 runs to 15 residues. The CDR3 loop is CASSGTGQLYDTQYF. Here the CDR3 DNA reads TGCGCCAGCAGCGGAACGGGACAGCTGTATGATACGCAGTATTTT. The full variable domain, its missing parts supplied by reference TRBV5-1 and TRBJ2-3, is KAGVTQTPRYLIKTRGQQVTLSCSPISGHRSVSWYQQTPGQGLQFLFEYFSETQRNKGNFPGRFSGRQFSNSRSEMNVSTLELGDSALYLCASSGTGQLYDTQYFGPGTRLTVL.

The chain joins TRBV7-3 to TRBJ2-6; D unclear. CDR3 length: 17 amino acids. Trimming left V 5 bases short and J 0 bases short, with 14 bases between. Germline CDR1 reads SGHTA; CDR2 reads FQGTGA. The CDR3 loop reads CASSPTSGVSGANVLTF. CDR3 DNA: TGTGCCAGCAGCCCTACCTCCGGTGTCTCTGGGGCCAACGTCCTGACTTTC.

The V call is TRBV6-4, the J call TRBJ2-5; 11 bases agree with TRBD2. With 6 bases clipped from V and 1 base from J, the junction kept 4 bases outside the gene matches. The CDR3 extends over 15 amino acids. Per the germline V gene, CDR1 is MRHNA and CDR2 is SNTAGT. The CDR3 loop reads CASSPGLAAQETQYF. CDR3 coding DNA: TGTGCCAGCAGCCCGGGACTAGCGGCCCAAGAGACCCAGTACTTC.

V and J are TRBV10-1 and TRBJ2-3; D is unresolved. V was pared by 4 bases and J by 3 bases, with 11 bases between. The CDR3 contains 14 residues. Germline V gene sequence: CDR1 WNHNN, CDR2 SYGVQD (reference sequence). Here the CDR3 reads CASSVGKETDTQYF. CDR3 bases: TGCGCCAGCAGTGTGGGCAAGGAAACAGATACGCAGTATTTT.

The rearrangement uses TRBV9 and TRBJ1-5, with TRBD1 identical over 10 bases. Germline CDR1 is SGDLS and CDR2 is YYNGEE. Trimming took 0 bases from V and 6 from J; bases not matched to a gene: 3. The CDR3 is 15 amino acids. CDR3 amino acids: CASSVGTGGGQPQHF. DNA for the CDR3: TGTGCCAGCAGCGTAGGGACAGGGGGAGGTCAGCCCCAGCATTTT.

This chain connects TRBV11-2 to TRBJ1-4; 10 nucleotides agree with TRBD1. This CDR3 has 15 residues. The junction had 2 bases not matched to a gene; V was cut back by 3 bases and J by 4 bases. Germline V gene sequence: CDR1 SGHAT, CDR2 FQNNGV. The CDR3 spells CASSFRDRGNEKLFF. CDR3 in DNA: TGTGCCAGCAGCTTCCGGGACAGGGGTAATGAAAAACTGTTTTTT.

The table lists this clone with a count of one. The rearrangement joins TRBV10-1 to TRBJ2-1; D ambiguous. Germline V gene lookup returns CDR1 WNHNN and CDR2 SYGVQD (reference sequence). V was clipped by 3 bases and J by 7 bases, with 16 bases between them. The CDR3 sequence is 15 residues long. For the CDR3, the DNA is TGCGCCAGCAGTGAAGGCGGCAGTCGATTGAATGAGCAGTTCTTC. It translates to CASSEGGSRLNEQFF.

The J gene is TRBJ2-7, the V gene TRBV6-1; 11 nucleotides line up with TRBD2. Germline V gene sequence: CDR1 MNHNS, CDR2 SASEGT. V shed 3 bases and J 4 bases; nucleotides not matched to a gene: 5. The CDR3 spans 15 residues. CDR3 in amino acids: CASSERLAGWYEQYF. CDR3 bases: TGTGCCAGCAGTGAGAGACTAGCGGGGTGGTACGAGCAGTACTTC.

The V call is TRBV9, the J call TRBJ2-7; 8 bases agree with TRBD2. This CDR3 region has 14 residues. V dropped 4 bases and J dropped 7; count of bases not matched to a gene: 10. Germline V CDR1 and CDR2: SGDLS, YYNGEE. In nucleotides, the CDR3 is TGTGCCAGCAGCCCGAACGGGAGGGCTAATGAGCAGTACTTC. Protein: CASSPNGRANEQYF.

This chain uses TRBV28 with TRBJ1-4; D is undetermined. V lost 6 bases and J 5 bases, leaving 16 bases between the germline ends. This CDR3 comprises 15 residues. Germline loops: CDR1 MDHEN, CDR2 SYDVKM. The CDR3 loop is CASRPSLGRNEKLFF. The CDR3 nucleotides read TGTGCCAGCAGACCTTCGCTAGGCCGGAATGAAAAACTGTTTTTT. The complete variable domain, with remaining parts taken from reference TRBV28 and TRBJ1-4, reads DVKVTQSSRYLVKRTGEKVFLECVQDMDHENMFWYRQDPGLGLRLIYFSYDVKMKEKGDIPEGYSVSREKKERFSLILESASTNQTSMYLCASRPSLGRNEKLFFGSGTQLSVL.

The chain couples TRBV6-6 to TRBJ2-7; 7 bases are a match to TRBD1. Germline values: CDR1 MNHNY, CDR2 SVGAGI (reference sequence). The CDR3 runs to 16 residues. The V and J ends lost 6 bases and 4 bases, in that order; junction bases with no gene match: 15. The CDR3 coding sequence is TGTGCCAGCAGACCTCAACCGGGACAGCCACCATACGAGCAGTACTTC. Its translation is CASRPQPGQPPYEQYF.

The rearrangement joins TRBV5-1 to TRBJ2-1; D might be TRBD2 (5 bases). Germline CDR1 is SGHRS and CDR2 is YFSETQ. Between the trimmed V and J ends, which lost 0 bases and 5 bases, there was a span of 9 bases. The CDR3 covers 14 residues. The CDR3 region is CASSLGGLNNEQFF. The CDR3 bases are TGCGCCAGCAGCTTGGGAGGACTCAACAATGAGCAGTTCTTC. Full variable domain (outside the CDR3, taken from reference TRBV5-1 and TRBJ2-1): KAGVTQTPRYLIKTRGQQVTLSCSPISGHRSVSWYQQTPGQGLQFLFEYFSETQRNKGNFPGRFSGRQFSNSRSEMNVSTLELGDSALYLCASSLGGLNNEQFFGPGTRLTVL.

V usage is TRBV5-1 and J usage is TRBJ2-3, with D tentatively TRBD2 (6 bases). The germline V and J ends were trimmed by 3 bases and 3 bases, with 11 bases remaining between them. Germline loops: CDR1 SGHRS, CDR2 YFSETQ. The CDR3 totals 14 residues. This chain's CDR3 is CASSSGLPTDTQYF. In DNA form, the CDR3 reads TGCGCCAGCAGCTCGGGACTCCCAACAGATACGCAGTATTTT.